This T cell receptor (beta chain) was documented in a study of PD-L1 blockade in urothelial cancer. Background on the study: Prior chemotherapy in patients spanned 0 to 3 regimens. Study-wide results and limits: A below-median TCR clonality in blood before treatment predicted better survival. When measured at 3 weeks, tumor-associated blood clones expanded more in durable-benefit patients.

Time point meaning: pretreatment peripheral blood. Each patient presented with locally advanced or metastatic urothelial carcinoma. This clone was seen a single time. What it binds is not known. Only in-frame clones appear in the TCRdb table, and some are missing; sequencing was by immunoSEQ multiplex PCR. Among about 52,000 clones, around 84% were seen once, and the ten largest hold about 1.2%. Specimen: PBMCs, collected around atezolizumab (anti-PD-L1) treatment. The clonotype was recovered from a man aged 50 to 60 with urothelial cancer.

The CDR3 reads CASSQGTRGGGEQFF. The CDR3 DNA sequence: TGTGCCAGCAGCCAAGGGACAAGAGGCGGTGGTGAGCAGTTCTTC. The rearrangement uses TRBV11-2 and TRBJ2-1; TRBD1 might be the D (6 bases). The CDR3 runs 15 residues. V was pared by 5 bases and J by 9 bases, with 20 bases between. The germline V gene has CDR1 SGHAT and CDR2 FQNNGV. The full variable domain, with the rest looked up from reference TRBV11-2 and TRBJ2-1, is EAGVAQSPRYKIIEKRQSVAFWCNPISGHATLYWYQQILGQGPKLLIQFQNNGVVDDSQLPKDRFSAERLKGVDSTLKIQPAKLEDSAVYLCASSQGTRGGGEQFFGPGTRLTVL.